A selection of T cell receptor beta chains follows, all from one sample in a study of radiation and T cells in renal cell carcinoma. The assay was immunoSEQ multiplex PCR, and TCRdb's table has in-frame clones only and misses some. The sample includes approximately 120,000 clones, around 83% of them seen just once. This material consisted of blood, taken from a patient whose treatment included radiotherapy and nephrectomy. All receptors come from a woman aged 55-75 years with renal cell carcinoma. Both conserved end residues are part of each CDR3. Each record gives: D gene, J gene, clone size, CDR3 length, V gene, CDR3 protein, CDR3 DNA. A D gene is named only where the DNA matches it firmly. A clone size is listed for some rows: how often the clone was seen (once, few, many), or a class if it is expanded.

D: TRBD1; J: TRBJ2-1; size: NA; length: 14; V: TRBV19; CDR3: CASSRDSSRDEQFF; DNA: TGTGCCAGTAGTCGGGACAGCTCCCGGGATGAGCAGTTCTTC
D: NA; J: TRBJ2-7; size: NA; length: 14; V: TRBV9; CDR3: CASSPRQGSYEQYF; DNA: TGTGCCAGCAGCCCCCGGCAGGGCTCCTACGAGCAGTACTTC
D: TRBD1; J: TRBJ1-3; size: NA; length: 13; V: TRBV5-1; CDR3: CASSSGGGNTIYF; DNA: TGCGCCAGCAGCTCAGGGGGCGGAAACACCATATATTTT
D: NA; J: TRBJ1-6; size: NA; length: 11; V: TRBV5-8; CDR3: CASSLGSPLHF; DNA: TGTGCCAGCAGCTTAGGCTCACCCCTCCACTTT
D: TRBD1; J: TRBJ1-6; size: NA; length: 16; V: TRBV5-1; CDR3: CASSYRTGSGNSPLHF; DNA: TGCGCCAGCAGCTATAGGACAGGGTCAGGCAATTCACCCCTCCACTTT
D: NA; J: TRBJ2-3; size: NA; length: 15; V: TRBV6-5; CDR3: CASSYEGGPADTQYF; DNA: TGTGCCAGCAGTTACGAAGGGGGGCCGGCAGATACGCAGTATTTT
D: NA; J: TRBJ2-5; size: NA; length: 14; V: TRBV5-1; CDR3: CASSYEGGQETQYF; DNA: TGCGCCAGCAGCTATGAGGGGGGACAGGAGACCCAGTACTTC
D: NA; J: TRBJ2-3; size: few; length: 15; V: TRBV19; CDR3: CASSPGDVSRDTQYF; DNA: TGTGCCAGTAGTCCCGGCGACGTTAGCAGGGATACGCAGTATTTT
D: NA; J: TRBJ1-2; size: NA; length: 16; V: TRBV7-9; CDR3: CASSLVAVGVNYGYTF; DNA: TGTGCCAGCAGCTTAGTGGCCGTAGGCGTTAACTATGGCTACACCTTC
D: NA; J: TRBJ2-2; size: NA; length: 13; V: TRBV18; CDR3: CASSPGAAGELFF; DNA: TGTGCCAGCTCACCAGGCGCAGCCGGGGAGCTGTTTTTT
D: TRBD1; J: TRBJ2-7; size: NA; length: 15; V: TRBV6-6; CDR3: CASSYSGQGSSEQYF; DNA: TGTGCCAGCAGTTACTCGGGACAGGGGAGTAGTGAGCAGTACTTC
D: TRBD1; J: TRBJ2-7; size: NA; length: 13; V: TRBV7-2; CDR3: CASSRDRGGEQYF; DNA: TGTGCCAGCAGCCGGGACAGGGGGGGCGAGCAGTACTTC
D: TRBD1; J: TRBJ1-2; size: NA; length: 14; V: TRBV5-1; CDR3: CASSPGQGEGGYTF; DNA: TGCGCCAGCAGCCCCGGACAGGGTGAAGGTGGCTACACCTTC
D: TRBD1; J: TRBJ2-7; size: NA; length: 14; V: TRBV6-6; CDR3: CASSYADRGREQYF; DNA: TGTGCCAGCAGTTACGCGGACAGGGGACGGGAGCAGTACTTC
D: TRBD2; J: TRBJ2-3; size: NA; length: 15; V: TRBV28; CDR3: CASSRLAGFSDTQYF; DNA: TGTGCCAGCAGTCGACTAGCGGGTTTTTCAGATACGCAGTATTTT
D: NA; J: TRBJ2-2; size: NA; length: 13; V: TRBV9; CDR3: CASSVGSTGELFF; DNA: TGTGCCAGCAGCGTAGGTAGCACCGGGGAGCTGTTTTTT
D: NA; J: TRBJ1-1; size: few; length: 11; V: TRBV28; CDR3: CASSPTAEAFF; DNA: TGTGCCAGCAGCCCGACGGCTGAAGCTTTCTTT
D: NA; J: TRBJ2-7; size: NA; length: 13; V: TRBV18; CDR3: CASSHRDFYEQYF; DNA: TGTGCCAGCTCACACCGGGATTTCTACGAGCAGTACTTC
D: TRBD1; J: TRBJ1-2; size: NA; length: 16; V: TRBV4-3; CDR3: CASSQVGDRVNSGYTF; DNA: TGCGCCAGCAGCCAAGTGGGGGACAGGGTGAACAGTGGCTACACCTTC
D: NA; J: TRBJ2-5; size: few; length: 15; V: TRBV6-6; CDR3: CASSLGGAGKETQYF; DNA: TGTGCCAGCAGCCTGGGGGGGGCGGGGAAGGAGACCCAGTACTTC
D: NA; J: TRBJ2-7; size: NA; length: 13; V: TRBV28; CDR3: CASSLGMGDEQYF; DNA: TGTGCCAGCAGTTTGGGCATGGGCGACGAGCAGTACTTC
D: NA; J: TRBJ1-3; size: NA; length: 16; V: TRBV10-3; CDR3: CAISEVSGHPGNTIYF; DNA: TGTGCCATCAGTGAAGTAAGCGGACATCCTGGAAACACCATATATTTT
D: NA; J: TRBJ2-7; size: NA; length: 13; V: TRBV5-5; CDR3: CASSLWGGDEQYF; DNA: TGTGCCAGCAGCTTGTGGGGTGGGGACGAGCAGTACTTC
D: NA; J: TRBJ1-4; size: NA; length: 11; V: TRBV28; CDR3: CARNFNEKLFF; DNA: TGTGCCAGAAACTTTAATGAAAAACTGTTTTTT
D: NA; J: TRBJ2-3; size: NA; length: 10; V: TRBV27; CDR3: CASIGDTQYF; DNA: TGTGCCAGCATAGGAGATACGCAGTATTTT
D: NA; J: TRBJ1-1; size: few; length: 14; V: TRBV5-4; CDR3: CASSLGRENTEAFF; DNA: TGTGCCAGCAGCTTGGGTAGGGAGAACACTGAAGCTTTCTTT
D: TRBD2; J: TRBJ2-1; size: once; length: 14; V: TRBV30; CDR3: CAWQRAGVYNEQFF; DNA: TGTGCCTGGCAAAGGGCGGGAGTCTACAATGAGCAGTTCTTC
D: NA; J: TRBJ2-7; size: once; length: 15; V: TRBV27; CDR3: CASSLRGTYTYEQYF; DNA: TGTGCCAGCAGTCTGAGGGGGACATATACCTACGAGCAGTACTTC
D: NA; J: TRBJ2-5; size: NA; length: 14; V: TRBV21-1; CDR3: CASSRTGGRETQYF; DNA: TGTGCCAGCAGCAGAACAGGGGGGAGAGAGACCCAGTACTTC
D: NA; J: TRBJ2-2; size: NA; length: 16; V: TRBV6-1; CDR3: CASSEAREGRTGELFF; DNA: TGTGCCAGCAGTGAAGCCCGAGAGGGGCGCACCGGGGAGCTGTTTTTT
D: TRBD1; J: TRBJ1-5; size: once; length: 18; V: TRBV11-3; CDR3: CASSLVLGQACGNQPQHF; DNA: TGTGCCAGCAGCTTAGTGTTGGGACAGGCATGCGGCAATCAGCCCCAGCATTTT
D: TRBD2; J: TRBJ2-7; size: NA; length: 13; V: TRBV6-1; CDR3: CASSEVAGVWQYF; DNA: TGTGCCAGCAGTGAAGTGGCGGGGGTATGGCAGTACTTC
D: TRBD1; J: TRBJ1-4; size: NA; length: 16; V: TRBV6-6; CDR3: CASSPTSGTGFEKLFF; DNA: TGTGCCAGCAGTCCGACTTCCGGGACAGGGTTTGAAAAACTGTTTTTT
D: NA; J: TRBJ2-4; size: NA; length: 15; V: TRBV30; CDR3: CAWNLGGGAKNIQYF; DNA: TGTGCCTGGAACCTAGGGGGGGGAGCCAAAAACATTCAGTACTTC
D: TRBD2; J: TRBJ2-7; size: NA; length: 13; V: TRBV9; CDR3: CASSRDYSYEQYF; DNA: TGTGCCAGCAGCCGGGACTACTCCTACGAGCAGTACTTC
D: TRBD1; J: TRBJ2-7; size: NA; length: 15; V: TRBV6-6; CDR3: CASSRRQGASYEQYF; DNA: TGTGCCAGCAGTAGGCGACAGGGGGCTAGCTACGAGCAGTACTTC
D: NA; J: TRBJ1-1; size: NA; length: 14; V: TRBV5-1; CDR3: CASSLGQKNTEAFF; DNA: TGCGCCAGCAGCTTGGGACAGAAGAACACTGAAGCTTTCTTT
D: NA; J: TRBJ1-4; size: NA; length: 14; V: TRBV6-1; CDR3: CASMSFRTNEKLFF; DNA: TGTGCCAGCATGAGTTTCCGAACTAATGAAAAACTGTTTTTT
D: TRBD1; J: TRBJ2-4; size: NA; length: 16; V: TRBV7-9; CDR3: CASSPRQGAWKNIQYF; DNA: TGTGCCAGCAGCCCCCGACAGGGGGCATGGAAAAACATTCAGTACTTC
D: NA; J: TRBJ1-1; size: NA; length: 15; V: TRBV25-1; CDR3: CASSEGGAPLLEAFF; DNA: TGTGCCAGCAGTGAGGGGGGCGCTCCACTTCTGGAAGCTTTCTTT
D: NA; J: TRBJ1-1; size: NA; length: 12; V: TRBV10-3; CDR3: CAISDYRQEAFF; DNA: TGTGCCATCAGTGATTATCGACAGGAAGCTTTCTTT
D: TRBD1; J: TRBJ1-1; size: NA; length: 12; V: TRBV5-1; CDR3: CASSYDRGEAFF; DNA: TGCGCCAGCAGCTACGACAGGGGAGAAGCTTTCTTT
D: NA; J: TRBJ1-5; size: NA; length: 13; V: TRBV6-1; CDR3: CASSGSGNQPQHF; DNA: TGTGCCAGCAGTGGGAGCGGCAATCAGCCCCAGCATTTT
D: NA; J: TRBJ2-4; size: NA; length: 16; V: TRBV2; CDR3: CASSEKGFIAKNIQYF; DNA: TGTGCCAGCAGTGAAAAGGGGTTCATAGCCAAAAACATTCAGTACTTC
D: TRBD1; J: TRBJ2-1; size: NA; length: 13; V: TRBV7-3; CDR3: CASSLDRGDEQFF; DNA: TGTGCCAGCAGCTTAGACAGGGGCGATGAGCAGTTCTTC